Each of the 30 T cell receptor beta chains below was sequenced from the same sample in a study of blood T cells in healthy people across ages. It was with a sample-barcoded 5' primer and a J-beta primer mix that a second PCR of roughly 7 to 12 cycles was run. In TCRdb, the 5' RACE reads were re-called with MiXCR into one record per CDR3 protein. The sample has fewer than 900,000 distinct CDR3 sequences, more than 40% seen once. The sequencing sample was made of blood. The receptors were gathered from a woman aged 60-75 years in good health.

V and J are TRBV5-1 and TRBJ2-7, with D possibly TRBD1 on 6 matching bases. V gave up 4 bases and J gave up 2 bases, with 16 bases separating them. Germline CDR1 reads SGHRS; CDR2 reads YFSETQ. The CDR3 spans 15 residues. The DNA for the CDR3 is TGCGCCAGCAGCCAGGGACATACCTTGCCCTACGAGCAGTACTTC. As protein: CASSQGHTLPYEQYF.

This chain connects TRBV20-1 to TRBJ2-5; TRBD1 matches 7 bases. The J call may be mistaken, given a closer DNA end match to TRBJ2-7. CDR1 is DFQATT and CDR2 is SNEGSKA in the germline V gene (reference sequence). CDR3 length: 14 residues. CDR3 coding DNA: TGCAGTGCTAGAGGCCCGACAGGGACCTACGAGCAGTACTTC. Amino acid sequence: CSARGPTGTYEQYF.

This clonotype was seen a single time. This chain connects TRBV6-5 to TRBJ1-2; TRBD1 aligns across 9 bases. The V gene end was trimmed by 6 bases and the J gene end by 3 bases; junction bases not matched to a gene: 5. Germline values: CDR1 MNHEY, CDR2 SVGAGI. The CDR3 loop spans 14 amino acids. CDR3 in amino acids: CASRRGQGHYGYTF. CDR3 sequence (DNA): TGTGCCAGCAGGAGGGGACAGGGTCACTATGGCTACACCTTC.

The chain has TRBV7-9 and TRBJ2-7, with 13 bases identical to TRBD2. Germline CDR1 and CDR2: SEHNR and FQNEAQ (reference sequence). The J segment lost 7 bases and the V segment lost 5 bases, leaving 8 bases of the junction unmatched. This CDR3 is 15 amino acids long. Here the CDR3 reads CASSRGLAGDNEQYF. For the CDR3, the DNA is TGTGCCAGCAGCCGCGGACTAGCGGGAGACAATGAGCAGTACTTC.

The chain carries TRBV15 and TRBJ2-7, with D perhaps TRBD1 or TRBD2 (5 bases each). Trimming left V 0 bases short and J 4 bases short, with 10 bases between. Germline CDR1 LNHNV, CDR2 YYDKDF (reference sequence). This CDR3 has 14 residues. CDR3 DNA: TGTGCCACCAGCAGAGAGGGGGTTTTATACGAGCAGTACTTC. The encoded protein is CATSREGVLYEQYF. Using reference TRBV15 and TRBJ2-7 for the parts outside the CDR3, the full variable domain is DAMVIQNPRYQVTQFGKPVTLSCSQTLNHNVMYWYQQKSSQAPKLLFHYYDKDFNNEADTPDNFQSRRPNTSFCFLDIRSPGLGDTAMYLCATSREGVLYEQYFGPGTRLTVT.

J is TRBJ1-1 and V is TRBV7-8; D gene unclear. The germline gives CDR1 SGHVS, CDR2 FQNEAQ. Trimming stripped 3 bases from V and 5 bases from J, with 7 bases between. The CDR3 is 12 residues long. Here the CDR3 reads CASSLSATEAFF. CDR3 coding DNA: TGTGCCAGCAGCTTGTCAGCTACTGAAGCTTTCTTT.

V usage is TRBV29-1 and J usage is TRBJ2-2, with a possible D match to TRBD1 (6 bases). V gave up 7 bases and J gave up 3 bases, with 12 bases separating them. The length of the CDR3 is 13 residues. In germline, CDR1 is SQVTM, CDR2 ANQGSEA. The CDR3 nucleotides read TGCAGCGCAGCGACAGGATACACCGGGGAGCTGTTTTTT. Translating it yields CSAATGYTGELFF.

This chain connects TRBV3-1 to TRBJ1-2, with D possibly TRBD1 on 5 matching bases. Germline V lookup: CDR1 LGHDT, CDR2 YNNKEL (reference sequence). Trimming cost V 0 bases and J 8 bases, with 13 bases left between them. The CDR3 extends over 14 amino acids. CDR3 amino acids: CASSQEGAERGYTF. The CDR3 nucleotides are TGTGCCAGCAGCCAAGAAGGGGCAGAGAGGGGCTACACCTTC.

This chain links TRBV20-1 with TRBJ2-7; D tentatively fits TRBD1 or TRBD2 (5 bases each). Germline CDR1 is DFQATT and CDR2 is SNEGSKA (reference sequence). The V end lost 5 bases, the J end lost 2 bases, and 13 bases lay between the germline ends. There are 13 residues in the CDR3. The CDR3 DNA reads TGCAGTGCTTTGTGGGACGGTCCCTACGAGCAGTACTTC. It specifies CSALWDGPYEQYF.

This clonotype was observed a handful of times. CDR3 bases: TGTGCCAGCAGCTCATCGACAGGGTTAGTGGCAGATACGCAGTATTTT. It translates to CASSSSTGLVADTQYF. V gene TRBV7-2 combines with J gene TRBJ2-3; TRBD1 aligns across 7 bases. Germline CDR1 is SGHTA and CDR2 is FQGNSA. After removal of 4 bases from V and 4 bases from J, the junction contained 11 bases not matched to a gene. The CDR3 totals 16 residues. The full variable domain, its missing parts supplied by reference TRBV7-2 and TRBJ2-3, is GAGVSQSPSNKVTEKGKDVELRCDPISGHTALYWYRQSLGQGLEFLIYFQGNSAPDKSGLPSDRFSAERTGGSVSTLTIQRTQQEDSAVYLCASSSSTGLVADTQYFGPGTRLTVL.

CDR3 DNA: TGTGCCAGCAGCGTAGACTCAGCCACCGAGCAGTACTTC. As protein: CASSVDSATEQYF. V gene TRBV9 combines with J gene TRBJ2-5; D remains unclear. The J call is doubtful: the DNA matches TRBJ2-7 better. The CDR3 extends over 13 amino acids. In germline, CDR1 is SGDLS, CDR2 YYNGEE.

This clonotype was seen more than once but under ten times. The chain uses TRBV29-1 and TRBJ1-2; D is perhaps TRBD1 (5 bases). The germline CDR1 and CDR2 sequences are SQVTM and ANQGSEA. The V end lost 0 bases, the J end lost 7 bases, and 6 bases lay between the germline ends. The CDR3 length is 11 residues. CDR3 nucleotide sequence: TGCAGCGTTGAAGATCAGGGTGGCTACACCTTC. Residues: CSVEDQGGYTF. Variable domain in full (rest from reference TRBV29-1 and TRBJ1-2): SAVISQKPSRDICQRGTSLTIQCQVDSQVTMMFWYRQQPGQSLTLIATANQGSEATYESGFVIDKFPISRPNLTFSTLTVSNMSPEDSSIYLCSVEDQGGYTFGSGTRLTVV.

This chain uses TRBV9 with TRBJ2-3; no clear D gene. V lost 4 bases and J lost 3, with 18 bases in between. This CDR3 is built from 16 residues. Germline V CDR1 and CDR2: SGDLS, YYNGEE. CDR3 sequence reads: CASSPLVRTQTDTQYF. The DNA of the CDR3 is TGTGCCAGCAGCCCCCTCGTCCGAACACAAACAGATACGCAGTATTTT.

The sample holds a few counts of this clonotype. The rearrangement uses TRBV5-1 and TRBJ1-1, with D maybe TRBD1 (5 bases). There are 13 residues in the CDR3. V shed 3 bases and J shed 6 bases, with 12 bases lying between them. The V gene's germline CDR1 is SGHRS and CDR2 YFSETQ. The CDR3 protein is CASSWGPAAEAFF. CDR3 coding DNA: TGCGCCAGCAGCTGGGGACCGGCGGCTGAAGCTTTCTTT.

This chain joins TRBV15 and TRBJ2-5; the match to TRBD1 covers 7 bases. The J call may be incorrect, as the DNA end agrees better with TRBJ2-7. Germline-derived CDR1 and CDR2 are LNHNV and YYDKDF (reference sequence). The CDR3 is 15 amino acids. The CDR3 protein is CATSRVVTGKYEQYF. The DNA for the CDR3 is TGTGCCACCAGCAGAGTTGTGACAGGGAAGTACGAGCAGTACTTC.

With regard to this clonotype: Relative to the germline gene, one junction end is altered; a read error may explain this. V and J are TRBV20-1 and TRBJ2-6; D is uncertain. Germline CDR1 and CDR2: DFQATT and SNEGSKA (reference sequence). The CDR3 has 16 residues. CDR3 DNA sequence: TGCAGTGCTAGGGTGATCTCTGGGCCTGGAGCCAACGTCCTGACTTTC. It codes for CSARVISGPGANVLTF.

As DNA, the CDR3 is TGTGCCAGCAGTCGCGACAGGAGCTCTGGAAACACCATATATTTT. Amino acid sequence: CASSRDRSSGNTIYF. The chain carries TRBV6-6 and TRBJ1-3, with D possibly matching TRBD1 (6 bases). This CDR3 is 15 amino acids long. The V end lost 5 bases, the J end lost 0 bases, and 11 bases lay between the germline ends. Germline CDR1 reads MNHNY; CDR2 reads SVGAGI (reference sequence).

The chain combines TRBV6-6 with TRBJ2-5, with 7 bases that match TRBD2. CDR1 and CDR2 (germline): MNHNY, SVGAGI (reference sequence). The V gene end was trimmed by 2 bases and the J gene end by 4 bases; junction bases not matched to a gene: 4. The CDR3 has 14 residues. The CDR3 DNA follows: TGTGCCAGCAGTTACACGGGGGGATCAGAGACCCAGTACTTC. Amino acids: CASSYTGGSETQYF.

The sample holds a few counts of this clonotype. The chain couples TRBV4-1 to TRBJ2-3; 10 bases are a match to TRBD1. The J segment lost 3 bases and the V segment lost 0 bases, leaving 6 bases of the junction unmatched. CDR1 and CDR2 from the germline V gene are MGHRA and YSYEKL. This CDR3 contains 17 residues. CDR3 coding DNA: TGCGCCAGCAGCCAAGATATAAGGACAGGGGGAACAGATACGCAGTATTTT. Its protein product is CASSQDIRTGGTDTQYF.

The rearrangement uses TRBV20-1 and TRBJ2-5; the match to TRBD2 covers 10 bases. V trimming: 3 bases; J trimming: 11 bases; junction bases outside the gene matches: 18. Germline V gene sequence: CDR1 DFQATT, CDR2 SNEGSKA (reference sequence). The CDR3 consists of 16 residues. The CDR3 loop is CSASGTSETPGNEQYF. CDR3 sequence (DNA): TGCAGTGCTAGTGGGACTAGCGAGACCCCGGGGAATGAGCAGTACTTC.

This clonotype showed up just a few times. J is TRBJ2-3 and V is TRBV20-1; the D gene is possibly TRBD1 (6 bases). Trimming stripped 6 bases from V and 5 bases from J, with 15 bases between. Germline assignment: CDR1 DFQATT and CDR2 SNEGSKA (reference sequence). The length of the CDR3 is 13 residues. As DNA, the CDR3 is TGCAGTGCCGTAGGGGGAGTAGTAGATACGCAGTATTTT. Its translation is CSAVGGVVDTQYF.

This clonotype was found many times. The chain combines TRBV29-1 with TRBJ2-1, with TRBD2 as a possible D gene (6 bases). The CDR3 sequence is 13 residues long. Trimming removed 6 bases at V and 1 base at J, with 10 bases between. Germline CDR1 SQVTM, CDR2 ANQGSEA. This CDR3 is CSVSGTSYNEQFF. CDR3 DNA: TGCAGCGTCTCCGGGACTTCCTACAATGAGCAGTTCTTC.

The V gene is TRBV20-1, the J gene TRBJ2-3, with TRBD1 matching 7 bases. Germline CDR1 is DFQATT and CDR2 is SNEGSKA (reference sequence). The CDR3 length is 14 residues. With V trimmed by 4 bases and J by 5 bases, 9 bases remained unmatched. The CDR3 protein is CSAIGQVLGDTQYF. In DNA form, the CDR3 reads TGCAGTGCTATTGGACAGGTCCTTGGAGATACGCAGTATTTT.

The chain combines TRBV20-1 with TRBJ2-1, with D possibly matching TRBD2 (6 bases). The CDR3 has 12 amino acids. Looked up from germline, CDR1 is DFQATT and CDR2 is SNEGSKA (reference sequence). The V and J ends lost 4 bases and 5 bases respectively, with 9 bases between them. As DNA, the CDR3 is TGCAGTGCTATTGCGGGGCACAATGAGCAGTTCTTC. Its protein is CSAIAGHNEQFF.

This chain links TRBV5-4 with TRBJ2-7; TRBD1 matches 10 bases. Germline V gene lookup returns CDR1 SGHNT and CDR2 YYREEE (reference sequence). The CDR3 contains 16 residues. The J segment lost 4 bases and the V segment lost 0 bases, leaving 7 bases of the junction unmatched. This CDR3 is CASSLDQTGGRYEQYF. The CDR3 bases are TGTGCCAGCAGCTTGGATCAGACAGGGGGCAGATACGAGCAGTACTTC.

This clonotype was counted between two and nine times. The chain uses TRBV13 and TRBJ2-4; D remains unclear. Matching the DNA end better, TRBJ2-7 makes the J call doubtful. Germline V gene lookup returns CDR1 PRHDT and CDR2 FYEKMQ (reference sequence). The CDR3 sequence is 12 residues long. The CDR3 is CASSLAFREQYF. Written as DNA, the CDR3 is TGTGCCAGCAGCTTAGCGTTTCGCGAGCAGTACTTC.

The chain carries TRBV3-1 and TRBJ1-2; D not resolved. Between the trimmed V and J ends, which lost 0 bases and 8 bases, there was a span of 13 bases. Germline V gene data show CDR1 as LGHDT and CDR2 as YNNKEL (reference sequence). The CDR3 loop spans 14 amino acids. Here the CDR3 DNA reads TGTGCCAGCAGCCAAGATGGAGGGCCGAGGGGCTACACCTTC. This translates into CASSQDGGPRGYTF. The full variable domain, with the rest looked up from reference TRBV3-1 and TRBJ1-2, is DTAVSQTPKYLVTQMGNDKSIKCEQNLGHDTMYWYKQDSKKFLKIMFSYNNKELIINETVPNRFSPKSPDKAHLNLHINSLELGDSAVYFCASSQDGGPRGYTFGSGTRLTVV.

The chain couples TRBV5-1 to TRBJ2-3; no definite D call. Trimming cost V 4 bases and J 2 bases, with 11 bases left between them. From germline, CDR1 is SGHRS and CDR2 YFSETQ. This CDR3 spans 14 amino acids. CDR3 sequence reads: CASSQDGYTDTQYF. DNA of the CDR3: TGCGCCAGCAGCCAGGACGGATACACAGATACGCAGTATTTT.

CDR3 bases: TGCAGTGCTAGAATTCAGGGCACAGATACGCAGTATTTT. Protein sequence: CSARIQGTDTQYF. The J gene is TRBJ2-3, the V gene TRBV20-1, with D hard to call. This CDR3 has 13 amino acids. The V end lost 2 bases, the J end lost 1 base, and 7 bases lay between the germline ends. CDR1 and CDR2 from the germline V gene are DFQATT and SNEGSKA (reference sequence).

This clonotype was recorded once. Since a much larger clone is just one base distant, this may be a read error. J is TRBJ2-1 and V is TRBV12-3 or TRBV12-4; 13 bases fit TRBD2. This CDR3 is 15 amino acids long. The CDR3 bases are TGTACCAGCAGCACGGGACTAGCGGGAAGCAATGAGCAGTTCTTC. Translation gives CTSSTGLAGSNEQFF.